This T cell receptor beta chain stems from a study of blood T cell repertoires in COVID-19. Study background: COVID-19 samples from acute and convalescent phases originated in the United States, Italy and Spain. Sample material is recorded as cDNA or gDNA derived from T cells, B-cell-depleted T cells, or PBMCs.

As handled by the study authors: Estimation of nucleated cell counts relied on the amplification of reference gene primers. Profiling relied on immunoSEQ multiplex PCR, and the TCRdb table lists in-frame clones only, not all of them. The V and J calls and the clone size are those of that table, but D and trimming were determined from the DNA. The sample shows some 83,000 clones, around 88% of them seen only once. Looked up from germline, CDR1 is LNHDA and CDR2 is SQIVND (reference sequence). The CDR3 runs 13 residues. J was trimmed by 6 bases and V by 6 bases; bases with no gene match: 3. The rearrangement joins TRBV19 to TRBJ1-4; TRBD1 matches at 8 bases. Sequenced input: peripheral blood. This TCR was sampled from a man aged 60-69 years with acute or convalescent COVID-19. The CDR3 coding sequence is TGTGCCAGTAGCAGGGGGCAGGATGAAAAACTGTTTTTT. Translated, it gives CASSRGQDEKLFF.